These 32 T cell receptor beta chains came from one sample sequenced in a study of T cells in Graves' hyperthyroidism and ophthalmopathy. RNA transcripts served as the template for amplifying TCR beta CDR3 regions. Using the HTBI primer set, a first-round RT-PCR was run on the TCR CDR3. MiXCR, applied by TCRdb to the multiplex PCR reads, yields one record per CDR3 protein. The data contain fewer than 400,000 distinct CDR3 sequences, roughly 15% of them singletons. Sequenced input: blood. Receptors were obtained from a man aged 25 to 40 with Graves' hyperthyroidism.

This clonotype turned up a few times. The chain has TRBV7-3 and TRBJ2-1; TRBD1 or TRBD2 may be the D gene (5 bases each). The germline gives CDR1 SGHTA, CDR2 FQGTGA. Trimming pared 5 bases from V and 0 bases from J, leaving 14 bases between. This CDR3 is 16 amino acids long. The CDR3 region has the DNA TGTGCCAGCAGCCGGGACCAAATAAGCTCCTACAATGAGCAGTTCTTC. Translating it yields CASSRDQISSYNEQFF.

This clonotype was detected ten times or more. V usage is TRBV24-1 and J usage is TRBJ2-5; 11 nucleotides line up with TRBD1. The CDR3 has 15 residues. Germline V CDR1 and CDR2: KGHDR, SFDVKD. J gave up 5 bases and V 5 bases, and 6 bases lay outside the gene matches. DNA of the CDR3: TGTGCCACCAGTGCAGGGACAGGGGGTGTGGAGACCCAGTACTTC. It specifies CATSAGTGGVETQYF.

The V gene is TRBV20-1, the J gene TRBJ2-1, with D perhaps assigned TRBD1 or TRBD2 (6 bases each). Trimming left V 0 bases short and J 7 bases short, with 22 bases between. Germline CDR1 DFQATT, CDR2 SNEGSKA (reference sequence). The CDR3 is 17 residues long. In DNA, the CDR3 is TGCAGTGCTAGAGATCAGAGGGGGTTAGCGGAAGTGAATGAGCAGTTCTTC. Its translation is CSARDQRGLAEVNEQFF.

The rearrangement links TRBV18 to TRBJ2-2; 7 positions match TRBD1. V lost 2 bases, J lost 5 bases, and 2 bases stayed unmatched. Germline CDR1 reads KGHSH; CDR2 reads LQKENI. The CDR3 spans 14 residues. CDR3 residues: CASSPRTGTGELFF. The CDR3 DNA reads TGTGCCAGCTCACCAAGGACAGGTACCGGGGAGCTGTTTTTT.

This clonotype has a count of ten or more. This chain connects TRBV27 to TRBJ1-2; 10 positions agree with TRBD1. The V gene end was trimmed by 8 bases and the J gene end by 4 bases; junction bases not matched to a gene: 13. The CDR3 loop spans 16 amino acids. CDR1 and CDR2 from the germline V gene are MNHEY and SMNVEV (reference sequence). The CDR3 DNA sequence: TGTGCCAGCGCGCGGTCTCGGGACAGGGGATCCTATGGCTACACCTTC. Translation gives CASARSRDRGSYGYTF.

This clonotype was observed a handful of times. J is TRBJ2-5 and V is TRBV5-1; 13 bases are a match to TRBD2. The CDR3 consists of 17 residues. Trimming took 2 bases from V and 4 from J; bases not matched to a gene: 8. Germline V CDR1 and CDR2: SGHRS, YFSETQ. CDR3 region: CASSLPGLAGVSETQYF. The CDR3 DNA reads TGCGCCAGCAGCTTACCCGGACTAGCGGGAGTTTCAGAGACCCAGTACTTC.

This rearrangement joins TRBV5-1 to TRBJ2-3; 10 nucleotides match TRBD2. The CDR3 has 15 residues. V was clipped by 2 bases and J by 4 bases; unmatched bases: 4. Germline V gene lookup returns CDR1 SGHRS and CDR2 YFSETQ. Here the CDR3 reads CASSFIGLAADTQYF. In DNA, the CDR3 is TGCGCCAGCAGCTTTATCGGACTAGCGGCAGATACGCAGTATTTT. Filled out from reference TRBV5-1 and TRBJ2-3, the complete variable domain reads KAGVTQTPRYLIKTRGQQVTLSCSPISGHRSVSWYQQTPGQGLQFLFEYFSETQRNKGNFPGRFSGRQFSNSRSEMNVSTLELGDSALYLCASSFIGLAADTQYFGPGTRLTVL.

This clonotype was picked up a small number of times. The chain joins TRBV14 to TRBJ2-4; the match to TRBD1 covers 8 bases. Germline trimming cut 4 bases from V and 4 bases from J; bases unmatched to any gene: 3. Germline V gene lookup returns CDR1 SGHDN and CDR2 FVKESK. This CDR3 comprises 14 residues. CDR3 sequence reads: CASSLQGAKNIQYF. CDR3 DNA sequence: TGTGCCAGCAGCCTTCAGGGGGCTAAAAACATTCAGTACTTC. The full variable domain, rest sourced from reference TRBV14 and TRBJ2-4, is EAGVTQFPSHSVIEKGQTVTLRCDPISGHDNLYWYRRVMGKEIKFLLHFVKESKQDESGMPNNRFLAERTGGTYSTLKVQPAELEDSGVYFCASSLQGAKNIQYFGAGTRLSVL.

This chain links TRBV15 with TRBJ1-5; D perhaps matches TRBD1 (5 bases). CDR1 is LNHNV, CDR2 YYDKDF, per germline (reference sequence). The V end was cut by 4 bases, the J end by 4 bases, with 17 bases between. The CDR3 totals 16 residues. The chain's CDR3 is CATSTRHRGVNQPQHF. The CDR3 DNA reads TGTGCCACCAGCACTCGGCACCGGGGGGTGAATCAGCCCCAGCATTTT.

The chain is built from TRBV7-6 and TRBJ1-4; D is perhaps TRBD1 (5 bases). CDR3 length: 17 amino acids. Germline V gene sequence: CDR1 SGHVS, CDR2 FNYEAQ. V was clipped by 5 bases and J by 6 bases, with 22 bases between them. CDR3 sequence (DNA): TGTGCCAGCAGCCTCGTTAATACGGGGGGACTGGATGAAAAACTGTTTTTT. Protein: CASSLVNTGGLDEKLFF.

This clonotype was counted ten times or more. The V call is TRBV12-3 or TRBV12-4, the J call TRBJ2-3; D not certain. The CDR3 spans 13 residues. The ends were cut back, 2 bases at V and 2 bases at J, with 5 bases in the middle. CDR3 amino acids: CASSLHLTDTQYF. CDR3 bases: TGTGCCAGCAGTTTACACCTCACAGATACGCAGTATTTT.

In its sample, this clonotype was seen a few times. This chain's CDR3 is CASSSPGLLRYF. In nucleotides, the CDR3 is TGTGCCAGCAGTTCCCCGGGACTCCTGAGGTACTTC. The rearrangement joins TRBV28 to TRBJ2-4; weak D call: TRBD2 (6 bases). Trimming took off 4 bases at V and 15 bases at J, with 16 bases between the two ends. There are 12 residues in the CDR3. Germline V CDR1 and CDR2: MDHEN, SYDVKM.

Ten or more counts support this clonotype. The chain links TRBV2 to TRBJ2-6; 10 bases are shared with TRBD2. The CDR3 totals 21 residues. With V trimmed by 5 bases and J by 0 bases, 16 bases remained unmatched. The V gene's germline CDR1 is SNHLY and CDR2 FYNNEI. The CDR3 is CASSPAHSLAGVNSGANVLTF. The CDR3 DNA reads as TGTGCCAGCAGTCCTGCCCATAGTCTAGCGGGAGTTAACTCTGGGGCCAACGTCCTGACTTTC.

The rearrangement uses TRBV6-1 and TRBJ2-1; unclear D gene. The V end lost 5 bases, the J end lost 7 bases, and 15 bases lay between the germline ends. The CDR3 is made up of 14 amino acids. CDR1 is MNHNS and CDR2 is SASEGT in the germline V gene. CDR3 coding DNA: TGTGCCAGCAGTCTCGTGCTCCCGAGGAATGAGCAGTTCTTC. Translation: CASSLVLPRNEQFF.

In this sample, this clonotype turned up many times. The genes are TRBV5-1 and TRBJ2-5; 12 nucleotides agree with TRBD2. Trimming at V came to 2 bases and at J to 5 bases, leaving 10 bases not matched to a gene. Per the germline V gene, CDR1 is SGHRS and CDR2 is YFSETQ. The CDR3 has 17 amino acids. The CDR3 is CASSLTPGLAGMETQYF. The CDR3 DNA reads as TGCGCCAGCAGCTTAACCCCGGGACTAGCGGGTATGGAGACCCAGTACTTC.

This clonotype occurred many times. The V call is TRBV20-1, the J call TRBJ2-2; TRBD2 matches 7 bases. This CDR3 comprises 15 residues. Per the germline V gene, CDR1 is DFQATT and CDR2 is SNEGSKA (reference sequence). Unmatched junction bases numbered 10, after V lost 6 bases and J lost 3 bases. The DNA for the CDR3 is TGCAGTGCCAGTGGAGGCGGGAGACACACCGGGGAGCTGTTTTTT. It translates to CSASGGGRHTGELFF.

There are many counts of this clonotype. This chain joins TRBV18 and TRBJ2-1; D unresolved. The germline V gene has CDR1 KGHSH and CDR2 LQKENI. CDR3 length equals 14 residues. The ends were cut back, 7 bases at V and 5 bases at J, with 15 bases in the middle. This CDR3 is CASFPLAVDNEQFF. The DNA for the CDR3 is TGTGCCAGCTTCCCCCTGGCTGTCGACAATGAGCAGTTCTTC. Based on the CDR3 plus reference TRBV18 and TRBJ2-1, the full variable domain is NAGVMQNPRHLVRRRGQEARLRCSPMKGHSHVYWYRQLPEEGLKFMVYLQKENIIDESGMPKERFSAEFPKEGPSILRIQQVVRGDSAAYFCASFPLAVDNEQFFGPGTRLTVL.

This clonotype was picked up a small number of times. The J gene is TRBJ2-7, the V gene TRBV6-1; D is undetermined. This CDR3 spans 13 amino acids. The germline CDR1 and CDR2 sequences are MNHNS and SASEGT. The germline V and J ends were trimmed by 7 bases and 6 bases, with 16 bases remaining between them. The CDR3 protein is CASTETPEVEQYF. The CDR3 coding sequence is TGTGCCAGCACCGAAACCCCAGAAGTCGAGCAGTACTTC.

This chain links TRBV5-1 with TRBJ2-1, with 7 bases lining up with TRBD1. Germline CDR1 SGHRS, CDR2 YFSETQ. The V segment lost 1 base and the J segment 4 bases; nucleotides outside the gene matches: 5. CDR3 length: 15 amino acids. The CDR3 protein is CASSLIRTGYNEQFF. The CDR3 region has the DNA TGCGCCAGCAGCTTGATTCGGACAGGTTACAATGAGCAGTTCTTC.

This clonotype was found many times. The chain is built from TRBV6-2 or TRBV6-3 and TRBJ1-1; TRBD1 is a possible D gene (5 bases). The V and J ends lost 6 bases and 0 bases respectively, with 11 bases between them. Germline V gives CDR1 MNHEY, CDR2 SVGEGT. The CDR3 loop spans 14 amino acids. The CDR3 is CASSTWGMNTEAFF. CDR3 bases: TGTGCCAGCAGCACCTGGGGGATGAACACTGAAGCTTTCTTT.

The chain has TRBV7-2 and TRBJ2-7, with a possible D match to TRBD1 (6 bases). Between the trimmed V and J ends, which lost 3 bases and 0 bases, there was a span of 12 bases. Looked up from germline, CDR1 is SGHTA and CDR2 is FQGNSA. The CDR3 contains 15 residues. DNA of the CDR3: TGTGCCAGCAGCTTGGAAGGACAGATCTCCTACGAGCAGTACTTC. It specifies CASSLEGQISYEQYF.

Ten or more counts support this clonotype. This sequence joins TRBV7-9 and TRBJ2-5, with TRBD2 matching over 7 bases. The germline gives CDR1 SEHNR, CDR2 FQNEAQ (reference sequence). The CDR3 totals 15 residues. V dropped 0 bases and J dropped 1; count of bases not matched to a gene: 2. CDR3 sequence reads: CASSLARLAQETQYF. The CDR3 coding sequence is TGTGCCAGCAGCTTAGCCCGACTAGCCCAAGAGACCCAGTACTTC.

This clonotype has just a few counts. The chain uses TRBV4-1 and TRBJ2-5; 12 bases match TRBD2. This CDR3 is 15 amino acids long. After removal of 5 bases from V and 5 bases from J, the junction contained 6 bases not matched to a gene. Germline V gives CDR1 MGHRA, CDR2 YSYEKL. The CDR3 DNA follows: TGCGCCAGCAGCGCCCTAGCGGGAGGGCCGGAGACCCAGTACTTC. This gives the protein CASSALAGGPETQYF.

This clonotype has a count of ten or more. The chain recombines TRBV24-1 with TRBJ2-3; perhaps D is TRBD1 or TRBD2 (5 bases each). Trimming left V 5 bases short and J 2 bases short, with 10 bases between. The germline V gene has CDR1 KGHDR and CDR2 SFDVKD. This CDR3 spans 14 amino acids. CDR3 sequence reads: CATSGDGTTDTQYF. CDR3 DNA sequence: TGTGCCACCAGTGGGGACGGGACCACAGATACGCAGTATTTT.

This clonotype was seen many times. The V gene is TRBV3-1, the J gene TRBJ1-2; D not certain. The V end was cut by 2 bases, the J end by 8 bases, with 12 bases between. The CDR3 consists of 13 residues. The V gene's germline CDR1 is LGHDT and CDR2 YNNKEL (reference sequence). In DNA form, the CDR3 reads TGTGCCAGCAGCCAAAGGACCCATGGGGGCTACACCTTC. Translated: CASSQRTHGGYTF.

This chain joins TRBV7-9 and TRBJ1-1, with D uncertain. The germline gives CDR1 SEHNR, CDR2 FQNEAQ (reference sequence). CDR3 length: 11 residues. V lost 7 bases, J lost 7 bases, and 10 bases lay in between. The CDR3 reads CASIEDGEAFF. In nucleotides, the CDR3 is TGTGCCAGCATAGAAGACGGTGAAGCTTTCTTT.

This clonotype occurred many times. The CDR3 DNA is TGTGCCAGCTCAATCTCGTCTCGGGACGAGCAGTACTTC. Residues: CASSISSRDEQYF. The rearrangement links TRBV18 to TRBJ2-7; D is undetermined. CDR1 is KGHSH, CDR2 LQKENI, per germline. The V gene lost 5 bases and the J gene lost 5 bases, with 13 bases spanning the gap. This CDR3 region has 13 residues.

The sample holds many counts of this clonotype. The chain links TRBV20-1 to TRBJ2-3, with D unclear. The CDR3 is 15 amino acids. The germline CDR1 and CDR2 sequences are DFQATT and SNEGSKA (reference sequence). Trimming removed 2 bases from V and 2 bases from J, with 14 bases in between. The CDR3 sequence is CSARNSRAVTDTQYF. The CDR3 nucleotides are TGCAGTGCTAGAAACTCCCGGGCCGTCACAGATACGCAGTATTTT.

This clonotype was picked up many times. V gene TRBV18 combines with J gene TRBJ2-7; the D call may be TRBD1 or TRBD2 (5 bases each). This CDR3 is 14 amino acids long. Per germline, CDR1 KGHSH and CDR2 LQKENI. Trimming stripped 3 bases from V and 5 bases from J, with 14 bases between. CDR3 sequence reads: CASSPGPGTNEQYF. For the CDR3, the DNA is TGTGCCAGCTCACCGGGTCCAGGGACCAACGAGCAGTACTTC.

This clonotype was seen ten or more times. The rearrangement uses TRBV7-2 and TRBJ1-5, with D tentatively TRBD1 (6 bases). The CDR3 extends over 15 amino acids. The V and J ends lost 1 base and 3 bases respectively, with 10 bases between them. The germline gives CDR1 SGHTA, CDR2 FQGNSA. The CDR3 DNA sequence: TGTGCCAGCAGCTTAGTCAGGGGTTACAATCAGCCCCAGCATTTT. The encoded protein is CASSLVRGYNQPQHF.

The chain combines TRBV7-9 with TRBJ1-1; D not resolved. Looked up from germline, CDR1 is SEHNR and CDR2 is FQNEAQ (reference sequence). This CDR3 spans 14 amino acids. V was pared by 1 base and J by 1 base, with 7 bases between. DNA for the CDR3: TGTGCCAGCAGCTTAGAGGAGGGGAACACTGAAGCTTTCTTT. Protein: CASSLEEGNTEAFF.

This clonotype was seen at least ten times. The chain is built from TRBV5-1 and TRBJ2-7; D perhaps matches TRBD2 (5 bases). V shed 4 bases and J shed 3 bases, with 20 bases lying between them. Germline-derived CDR1 and CDR2 are SGHRS and YFSETQ. The CDR3 is 16 residues long. The CDR3 coding sequence is TGCGCCAGCAGCCTAGGACTGGGAAGAGCCCACTACGAGCAGTACTTC. Residues: CASSLGLGRAHYEQYF.